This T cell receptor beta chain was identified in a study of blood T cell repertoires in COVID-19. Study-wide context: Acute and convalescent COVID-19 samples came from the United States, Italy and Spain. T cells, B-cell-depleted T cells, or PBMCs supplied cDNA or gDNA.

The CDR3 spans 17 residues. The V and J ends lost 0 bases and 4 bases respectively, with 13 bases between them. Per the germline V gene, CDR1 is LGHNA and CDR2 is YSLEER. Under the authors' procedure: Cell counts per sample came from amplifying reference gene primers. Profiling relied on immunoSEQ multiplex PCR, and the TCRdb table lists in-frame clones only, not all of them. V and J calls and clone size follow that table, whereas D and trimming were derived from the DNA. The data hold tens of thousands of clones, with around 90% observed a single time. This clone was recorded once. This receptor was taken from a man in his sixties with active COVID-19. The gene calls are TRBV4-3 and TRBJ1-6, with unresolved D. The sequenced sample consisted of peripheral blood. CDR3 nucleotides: TGCGCCAGCAGCCAAGATTACCAGAGCGTGTATAATTCACCCCTCCACTTT. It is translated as CASSQDYQSVYNSPLHF.